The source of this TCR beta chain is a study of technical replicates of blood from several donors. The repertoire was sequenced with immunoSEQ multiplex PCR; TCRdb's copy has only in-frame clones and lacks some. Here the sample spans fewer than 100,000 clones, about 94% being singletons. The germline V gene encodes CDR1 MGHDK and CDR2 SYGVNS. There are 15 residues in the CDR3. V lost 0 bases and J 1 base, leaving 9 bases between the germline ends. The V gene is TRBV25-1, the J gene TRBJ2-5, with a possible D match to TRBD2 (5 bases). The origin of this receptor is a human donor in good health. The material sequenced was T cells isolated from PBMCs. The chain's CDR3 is CASSEYSRGQETQYF. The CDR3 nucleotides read TGTGCCAGCAGTGAATATAGCCGGGGCCAAGAGACCCAGTACTTC.